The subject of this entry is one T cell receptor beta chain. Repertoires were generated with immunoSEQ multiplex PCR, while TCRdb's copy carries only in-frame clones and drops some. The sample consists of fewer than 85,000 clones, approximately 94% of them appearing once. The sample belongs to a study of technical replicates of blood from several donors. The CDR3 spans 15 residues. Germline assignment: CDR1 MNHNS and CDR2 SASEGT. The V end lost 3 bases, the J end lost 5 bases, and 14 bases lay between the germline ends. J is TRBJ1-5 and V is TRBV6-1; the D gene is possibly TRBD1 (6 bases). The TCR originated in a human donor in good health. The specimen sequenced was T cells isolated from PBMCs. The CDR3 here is CASSDLQGRHQPQHF. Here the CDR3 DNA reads TGTGCCAGCAGTGATCTACAGGGCAGACATCAGCCCCAGCATTTT.